Following are 7 T cell receptor beta chains from one sample sequenced in a study of blood T cells in healthy people across ages. With a J-beta primer mix and a sample-barcoded 5' primer, a second PCR ran about 6 to 11 cycles. TCRdb reprocessed the 5' RACE reads via MiXCR and lists one record per CDR3 protein. The sample records about 780,000 distinct CDR3 sequences, around 25% being singletons. A further study also used this sample, focusing on T cells of mothers and their children.

Sequenced sample: blood. The receptors shown here come from a boy younger than 18 in good health.

The chain carries TRBV5-1 and TRBJ2-2; D perhaps matches TRBD2 (6 bases). Trimming took 1 base from V and 4 from J, leaving 8 bases between them. There are 14 residues in the CDR3. In germline, CDR1 is SGHRS, CDR2 YFSETQ. For the CDR3, the DNA is TGCGCCAGCAGCTTGTTCGGGGGCACCGGGGAGCTGTTTTTT. The encoded protein is CASSLFGGTGELFF.

This clonotype was counted many times. The rearrangement links TRBV5-1 to TRBJ1-4, with D unresolved. V was cut by 6 bases and J by 0 bases, with 12 bases left in between. The CDR3 loop spans 15 amino acids. Germline CDR1 and CDR2: SGHRS and YFSETQ. CDR3 nucleotide sequence: TGCGCCAGCACACCGGAACCTGCAACTAATGAAAAACTGTTTTTT. This sequence encodes CASTPEPATNEKLFF.

This clonotype came up a few times. This rearrangement joins TRBV4-2 to TRBJ2-7, with 9 bases matching TRBD1. The trim removed 3 bases at V and 1 base at J, leaving 7 bases unmatched. Looked up from germline, CDR1 is LGHNA and CDR2 is YNFKEQ. The CDR3 runs to 16 residues. CDR3 sequence: CASSQGNRGLSYEQYF. The CDR3 DNA reads as TGTGCCAGCAGCCAGGGGAACAGGGGGCTTTCCTACGAGCAGTACTTC.

This chain joins TRBV5-5 and TRBJ2-7, with TRBD1 identical over 7 bases. Looked up from germline, CDR1 is SGHKS and CDR2 is YYEKEE (reference sequence). With V trimmed by 4 bases and J by 2 bases, 12 bases remained unmatched. This CDR3 region has 16 residues. CDR3 sequence reads: CASSLGNTGAAYEQYF. The DNA for the CDR3 is TGTGCCAGCAGCCTTGGGAACACAGGGGCGGCCTACGAGCAGTACTTC.

The rearrangement links TRBV29-1 to TRBJ1-2; perhaps TRBD1 as D (5 bases). The CDR3 loop spans 11 amino acids. Looked up from germline, CDR1 is SQVTM and CDR2 is ANQGSEA. V lost 4 bases, J lost 9 bases, and 12 bases lay in between. In DNA form, the CDR3 reads TGCAGCGTTGGGTCGGGGGAAAGCTACACCTTC. Translation gives CSVGSGESYTF.

This chain uses TRBV7-2 with TRBJ2-5; TRBD2 matches at 9 bases. The V gene end was trimmed by 4 bases and the J gene end by 5 bases; junction bases not matched to a gene: 8. Germline CDR1 reads SGHTA; CDR2 reads FQGNSA. The CDR3 runs 15 residues. The CDR3 protein is CASSSKAGGRETQYF. The CDR3 DNA reads as TGTGCCAGCAGCTCAAAAGCGGGGGGACGCGAGACCCAGTACTTC.

As to this clonotype: Relative to the germline gene, one junction end is altered; a read error may explain this. The chain couples TRBV7-8 to TRBJ2-5, with TRBD2 as a possible D gene (6 bases). The DNA end is more similar to TRBJ2-1, so the J call may be wrong. The CDR3 has 14 residues. Looked up from germline, CDR1 is SGHVS and CDR2 is FQNEAQ. The CDR3 loop reads CAGSSGGDHNEQFF. The CDR3, as DNA: TGTGCCGGCAGCTCCGGCGGGGACCACAATGAGCAGTTCTTC.